This passage covers 5 T cell receptor beta chains from one sample sequenced in a study of T cells in Graves' hyperthyroidism and ophthalmopathy (dated by TCRdb to between 2019 and 2020). Libraries were prepared through multiplex PCR. The instrument given in TCRdb is Illumina HiSeq 2000. Amplification of TCR beta CDR3 regions was carried out from RNA transcripts. The TCR CDR3 was subjected to a first round of RT-PCR using the HTBI primer set and the Qiagen OneStep RT-PCR kit. The public reads were quality trimmed at Q25 with fastp and then assembled into clones with MiXCR by TCRdb, keeping productive beta chains. Duplicate CDR3 protein sequences are folded into a single record with the most common DNA and genes. Within this sample are around 610,000 distinct CDR3 sequences, with roughly 14% of them counted one time only. The ten biggest clones cover 3.5% to 4.5% of the sample. Sequenced sample: blood. These TCRs come from a woman aged 40 to 49 with Graves' ophthalmopathy.

This clonotype was observed at least ten times. The chain uses TRBV6-1 and TRBJ2-5, with D uncertain. Germline CDR1 is MNHNS and CDR2 is SASEGT. Trimming cost V 0 bases and J 5 bases, with 7 bases left between them. The CDR3 totals 13 residues. CDR3 protein: CASSEASVETQYF. Written as DNA, the CDR3 is TGTGCCAGCAGTGAAGCGAGCGTGGAGACCCAGTACTTC.

This clonotype was detected ten times or more. The chain employs TRBV11-2 and TRBJ2-7; 11 nucleotides align to TRBD1. The CDR3 length is 16 residues. CDR1 is SGHAT, CDR2 FQNNGV, per germline. V was pared by 5 bases and J by 3 bases, with 9 bases of the junction left unmatched. Here the CDR3 reads CASSPGQGVSLYEQYF. CDR3 bases: TGTGCCAGCAGCCCGGGACAGGGGGTTTCGCTCTACGAGCAGTACTTC.

At least ten counts were recorded for this clonotype. The rearrangement links TRBV7-2 to TRBJ2-7, with TRBD2 matching 8 bases. Germline loops: CDR1 SGHTA, CDR2 FQGNSA. The CDR3 contains 14 residues. V shed 5 bases, J shed 4 bases, and the junction held 7 bases outside the gene matches. DNA of the CDR3: TGTGCCAGCAGCCCTTCCCGGGGGGGATACGAGCAGTACTTC. Protein product: CASSPSRGGYEQYF.

Many counts were recorded for this clonotype. The rearrangement joins TRBV28 to TRBJ1-1; TRBD1 agrees at 8 bases. Germline CDR1 is MDHEN and CDR2 is SYDVKM. The V segment lost 4 bases and the J segment 1 base; nucleotides outside the gene matches: 5. CDR3 size: 15 residues. CDR3 loop: CASSSGGEGNTEAFF. CDR3 DNA: TGTGCCAGCAGTTCAGGGGGCGAGGGGAACACTGAAGCTTTCTTT. The full variable domain, its missing parts supplied by reference TRBV28 and TRBJ1-1, is DVKVTQSSRYLVKRTGEKVFLECVQDMDHENMFWYRQDPGLGLRLIYFSYDVKMKEKGDIPEGYSVSREKKERFSLILESASTNQTSMYLCASSSGGEGNTEAFFGQGTRLTVV.

This clonotype was seen many times. The chain has TRBV10-3 and TRBJ2-7; D is perhaps TRBD1 (6 bases). The germline gives CDR1 ENHRY, CDR2 SYGVKD. There are 13 residues in the CDR3. The V end was cut by 6 bases, the J end by 1 base, with 10 bases between. This CDR3 is CAIRGDNSYEQYF. For the CDR3, the DNA is TGTGCCATCAGGGGGGACAATTCCTACGAGCAGTACTTC.